These 30 T cell receptor beta chains originate from one sample sequenced in a study of blood T cells in healthy people across ages. Next came a second PCR, run for about 7 to 11 cycles, which used a sample-barcoded 5' primer along with a J-beta primer mix. TCRdb independently ran MiXCR on the 5' RACE reads; one entry per CDR3 protein. The sample includes 1.5 million to 2 million distinct CDR3 sequences, 35% to 50% of them seen just once. The specimen sequenced was blood. Receptors were obtained from a human donor in good health.

This chain joins TRBV12-3 or TRBV12-4 and TRBJ1-1, with D perhaps matching TRBD1 (5 bases). Trimming took 1 base from V and 4 from J, leaving 13 bases between them. This CDR3 comprises 15 residues. CDR3 coding DNA: TGTGCCAGCAGTTTAGTGGCCGGGAGGGGCACTGAAGCTTTCTTT. Its protein product is CASSLVAGRGTEAFF.

This clonotype was seen a handful of times. DNA for the CDR3: TGTGCCAGCAGCCTCGGGCTTGGCTACAATGAGCAGTTCTTC. This translates into CASSLGLGYNEQFF. This sequence joins TRBV9 and TRBJ2-1; D is uncertain. V lost 4 bases and J 3 bases, leaving 11 bases between the germline ends. Germline CDR1 is SGDLS and CDR2 is YYNGEE. This CDR3 is 14 amino acids long.

This clonotype was observed once. This chain connects TRBV6-6 to TRBJ1-4, with 8 nucleotides matching TRBD1. The CDR3 has 13 residues. V was pared by 11 bases and J by 11 bases, with 13 bases of the junction left unmatched. Germline CDR1 reads MNHNY; CDR2 reads SVGAGI (reference sequence). The CDR3 spells CAGKPLTGGKLFF. The CDR3 nucleotides are TGTGCCGGCAAGCCACTCACAGGGGGGAAACTGTTTTTT.

This chain connects TRBV29-1 to TRBJ1-1; TRBD1 might be the D (6 bases). This CDR3 contains 13 residues. The ends were cut back, 7 bases at V and 5 bases at J, with 17 bases in the middle. Germline V gives CDR1 SQVTM, CDR2 ANQGSEA. CDR3 DNA sequence: TGCAGCGCCGGGACACCCGGAGGGACTGAAGCTTTCTTT. Translating it yields CSAGTPGGTEAFF. The variable domain in full, completed from reference TRBV29-1 and TRBJ1-1, reads SAVISQKPSRDICQRGTSLTIQCQVDSQVTMMFWYRQQPGQSLTLIATANQGSEATYESGFVIDKFPISRPNLTFSTLTVSNMSPEDSSIYLCSAGTPGGTEAFFGQGTRLTVV.

This clonotype was counted between two and nine times. V and J are TRBV4-3 and TRBJ1-6; D uncertain. CDR1 is LGHNA and CDR2 is YSLEER in the germline V gene. The CDR3 has 17 amino acids. The V gene lost 0 bases and the J gene lost 8 bases, with 17 bases spanning the gap. The CDR3: CASSQEWEEQTHSPLHF. Written as DNA, the CDR3 is TGCGCCAGCAGCCAAGAATGGGAAGAGCAAACTCATTCACCCCTCCACTTT.

V usage is TRBV5-1 and J usage is TRBJ1-1; TRBD1 aligns across 10 bases. Looked up from germline, CDR1 is SGHRS and CDR2 is YFSETQ. V was clipped by 4 bases and J by 3 bases; unmatched bases: 9. The CDR3 covers 16 residues. The CDR3 loop is CASSPRQGAMDTEAFF. The CDR3 DNA is TGCGCCAGCAGCCCGAGACAGGGGGCGATGGACACTGAAGCTTTCTTT.

This clonotype came up many times. This chain uses TRBV12-3 or TRBV12-4 with TRBJ2-6; a possible D gene is TRBD1 (5 bases). Trimming shortened V by 3 bases and J by 5 bases, and 11 bases separated the two germline ends. The CDR3 runs 15 residues. CDR3 sequence reads: CASSFAGMWANVLTF. In nucleotides, the CDR3 is TGTGCCAGCAGTTTTGCAGGGATGTGGGCCAACGTCCTGACTTTC.

The rearrangement joins TRBV7-9 to TRBJ2-1, with TRBD2 identical over 7 bases. Germline V gene sequence: CDR1 SEHNR, CDR2 FQNEAQ (reference sequence). This CDR3 is built from 15 residues. The V segment lost 5 bases and the J segment 6 bases; nucleotides outside the gene matches: 10. CDR3 bases: TGTGCCAGCAGCCCGAGCGGGGCCACCCTCAATGAGCAGTTCTTC. This gives the protein CASSPSGATLNEQFF.

This clonotype has only one observation. The junction departs from the called germline gene at one end, perhaps through a read error. This chain links TRBV7-8 with TRBJ1-2, with 10 bases identical to TRBD1. CDR1 and CDR2 (germline): SGHVS, FQNEAQ. The CDR3 is 13 residues long. CDR3 region: CASTRDRGYDYTF. The CDR3 bases are TGTGCCAGCACTCGGGACAGGGGATATGACTACACCTTC.

This chain connects TRBV5-5 to TRBJ1-1; the D is unclear. This CDR3 has 15 residues. Germline CDR1 is SGHKS and CDR2 is YYEKEE (reference sequence). Trimming left V 2 bases short and J 5 bases short, with 16 bases between. This CDR3 reads CASSFSPNYITEAFF. For the CDR3, the DNA is TGTGCCAGCAGCTTTTCTCCGAACTACATAACTGAAGCTTTCTTT.

This clonotype has more than one count but fewer than ten. The chain employs TRBV7-2 and TRBJ1-2, with D unclear. CDR1 is SGHTA, CDR2 FQGNSA, per germline. This CDR3 has 13 residues. Deletions cut 5 bases from V and 7 bases from J, with 14 bases between. CDR3 sequence reads: CASSPAGIRGYTF. The DNA for the CDR3 is TGTGCCAGCAGCCCAGCGGGGATCCGTGGCTACACCTTC.

In this sample, this clonotype turned up many times. The chain recombines TRBV29-1 with TRBJ2-5, with TRBD1 as a possible D gene (5 bases). Germline values: CDR1 SQVTM, CDR2 ANQGSEA. The CDR3 is 12 residues long. Trimming removed 6 bases at V and 5 bases at J, with 13 bases between. CDR3 nucleotides: TGCAGCGTACCTCAGGGTGGCGAGACCCAGTACTTC. Protein product: CSVPQGGETQYF.

The CDR3 DNA reads TGTGCCAGCACACGGGACGCGGGTCTGGAGACCCAGTACTTC. It codes for CASTRDAGLETQYF. The rearrangement uses TRBV2 and TRBJ2-5, with D perhaps TRBD1 or TRBD2 (5 bases each). CDR1 is SNHLY and CDR2 is FYNNEI in the germline V gene. Trimming pared 7 bases from V and 5 bases from J, leaving 17 bases between. This CDR3 spans 14 amino acids.

In the case of this clonotype: The junction departs from the called germline gene at one end, perhaps through a read error. The gene calls are TRBV25-1 and TRBJ2-7, with TRBD1 matching 7 bases. Germline V CDR1 and CDR2: MGHDK, SYGVNS. The CDR3 totals 11 residues. Here the CDR3 reads CASRRGYGQYF. CDR3 bases: TGTGCCAGCCGCAGGGGGTACGGGCAGTACTTC.

This clonotype showed up just a few times. This chain's CDR3 is CASSLSAGTHEKLFF. The CDR3 DNA is TGCGCCAGCAGCTTGTCGGCAGGGACCCATGAAAAACTGTTTTTT. The chain links TRBV5-1 to TRBJ1-4; a weak D match, TRBD1 (5 bases). The germline V and J ends were trimmed by 1 base and 6 bases, with 13 bases remaining between them. The CDR3 sequence is 15 residues long. Looked up from germline, CDR1 is SGHRS and CDR2 is YFSETQ.

This clonotype was detected only a few times. The rearrangement joins TRBV6-6 to TRBJ1-5; weak D call: TRBD1 (5 bases). The CDR3 is 13 residues long. CDR1 is MNHNY, CDR2 SVGAGI, per germline (reference sequence). The V end lost 10 bases, the J end lost 5 bases, and 15 bases lay between the germline ends. CDR3 protein: CANSMGRDQPQHF. The CDR3, as DNA: TGTGCCAACTCTATGGGCAGGGATCAGCCCCAGCATTTT.

This clonotype was counted only a few times. The chain is built from TRBV7-9 and TRBJ1-2; D is possibly TRBD1 (5 bases). In germline, CDR1 is SEHNR, CDR2 FQNEAQ (reference sequence). Trimming took off 5 bases at V and 6 bases at J, with 10 bases between the two ends. The CDR3 runs 12 residues. CDR3 sequence (DNA): TGTGCCAGCAGCCCCGACAGTCATGGCTACACCTTC. Translated, it gives CASSPDSHGYTF.

This chain links TRBV4-2 with TRBJ1-1, with a weak D call TRBD1 (6 bases). The CDR3 covers 14 residues. The germline CDR1 and CDR2 sequences are LGHNA and YNFKEQ. The V gene lost 8 bases and the J gene lost 1 base, with 14 bases spanning the gap. CDR3 coding DNA: TGTGCCAGCCAGTTGGGGGGGGCGAACACTGAAGCTTTCTTT. Translated, it gives CASQLGGANTEAFF.

The chain has TRBV5-1 and TRBJ1-6; TRBD1 might be the D (6 bases). CDR1 is SGHRS, CDR2 YFSETQ, per germline. Trimming stripped 3 bases from V and 10 bases from J, with 20 bases between. This CDR3 has 16 amino acids. As DNA, the CDR3 is TGCGCCAGCAGCTCGGTCCTCCGGGACACTGGATCACCCCTCCACTTT. This sequence encodes CASSSVLRDTGSPLHF.

This clonotype was observed a few times. The J gene is TRBJ2-7, the V gene TRBV6-2 or TRBV6-3; the D gene could be TRBD1 or TRBD2 (5 bases each). This CDR3 spans 12 amino acids. Per the germline V gene, CDR1 is MNHEY and CDR2 is SVGEGT. V lost 10 bases and J lost 2, with 12 bases in between. CDR3 residues: CATRDPTYEQYF. DNA for the CDR3: TGTGCCACCCGGGACCCAACCTACGAGCAGTACTTC.

This clonotype was seen only a few times. V usage is TRBV9 and J usage is TRBJ2-3, with D hard to call. The CDR3 length is 12 residues. Germline V lookup: CDR1 SGDLS, CDR2 YYNGEE. V gave up 6 bases and J gave up 3 bases, with 8 bases separating them. CDR3 sequence (DNA): TGTGCCAGCACCGACTTTACAGATACGCAGTATTTT. Protein: CASTDFTDTQYF.

This chain joins TRBV25-1 and TRBJ1-6, with 9 bases matching TRBD1. The CDR3 length is 17 residues. Germline V gene lookup returns CDR1 MGHDK and CDR2 SYGVNS. With 4 bases clipped from V and 7 bases from J, the junction kept 11 bases outside the gene matches. The CDR3 is CASSGGTGFLRNSPLHF. CDR3 DNA sequence: TGTGCCAGCAGTGGGGGGACAGGGTTTCTTCGGAATTCACCCCTCCACTTT.

The J gene is TRBJ2-3, the V gene TRBV30; D possibly corresponds to TRBD2 (5 bases). The germline CDR1 and CDR2 sequences are GTSNPN and SVGIG (reference sequence). V lost 2 bases to trimming and J lost 1 base, with 10 bases between them. The CDR3 totals 14 residues. This chain's CDR3 is CAWSTGSGTDTQYF. CDR3 nucleotides: TGTGCCTGGAGTACGGGGAGCGGCACAGATACGCAGTATTTT.

This clonotype was seen only a few times. The chain employs TRBV6-2 or TRBV6-3 and TRBJ2-7; D is uncertain. CDR1 MNHEY and CDR2 SVGEGT come from the germline V gene. With 3 bases removed from V and 3 bases from J, the gap between germline ends came to 12 bases. The CDR3 is 14 residues long. CDR3 amino acids: CASSYAPVGYEQYF. In nucleotides, the CDR3 is TGTGCCAGCAGTTATGCCCCCGTGGGCTACGAGCAGTACTTC.

The V call is TRBV7-2, the J call TRBJ1-1; 7 bases are shared with TRBD1. This CDR3 contains 15 residues. The germline gives CDR1 SGHTA, CDR2 FQGNSA. V dropped 6 bases and J dropped 4; count of bases not matched to a gene: 11. In DNA, the CDR3 is TGTGCCAGCAGTTTAACAGGGGAAGGAGGCACTGAAGCTTTCTTT. Amino acid sequence: CASSLTGEGGTEAFF.

The genes are TRBV4-3 and TRBJ2-2; 9 bases are shared with TRBD2. Germline-derived CDR1 and CDR2 are LGHNA and YSLEER. With 2 bases clipped from V and 3 bases from J, the junction kept 4 bases outside the gene matches. The length of the CDR3 is 16 residues. CDR3 protein: CASSQQAGGYTGELFF. In DNA, the CDR3 is TGCGCCAGCAGCCAACAAGCGGGGGGATACACCGGGGAGCTGTTTTTT.

The chain has TRBV7-9 and TRBJ2-1; D is possibly TRBD1 (6 bases). Deletions cut 5 bases from V and 0 bases from J, with 17 bases between. The germline V gene has CDR1 SEHNR and CDR2 FQNEAQ (reference sequence). This CDR3 comprises 17 residues. This CDR3 reads CASSLGAGAFSYNEQFF. Written as DNA, the CDR3 is TGTGCCAGCAGCCTGGGAGCAGGGGCTTTCTCCTACAATGAGCAGTTCTTC.

Regarding this clonotype: A read error may produce the germline difference seen at one junction end. This rearrangement joins TRBV2 to TRBJ2-1, with 9 bases aligning to TRBD1. Germline V gene lookup returns CDR1 SNHLY and CDR2 FYNNEI. This CDR3 has 14 residues. In nucleotides, the CDR3 is TGTGCCAGCAAGGGACAGGGATCCTTCAATGAGCAGTTCTTC. Protein: CASKGQGSFNEQFF.

V gene TRBV10-3 combines with J gene TRBJ1-6, with no clear D. This CDR3 has 15 residues. Germline CDR1 reads ENHRY; CDR2 reads SYGVKD. Between the trimmed V and J ends, which lost 3 bases and 5 bases, there was a span of 11 bases. The CDR3 region has the DNA TGTGCCATCAGTGAATCAGACACGGATAATTCACCCCTCCACTTT. It is translated as CAISESDTDNSPLHF.

CDR3 sequence reads: CATSDPPRGKQFF. As DNA, the CDR3 is TGTGCCACCAGTGATCCCCCTAGGGGTAAGCAGTTCTTC. The chain links TRBV24-1 to TRBJ2-1; weak D call: TRBD1 (5 bases). V dropped 3 bases and J dropped 11 bases, with 13 bases sitting between them. CDR3 length equals 13 residues. Germline-derived CDR1 and CDR2 are KGHDR and SFDVKD.